The present T cell receptor (beta chain) was sequenced within a study of technical replicates of blood from a handful of donors (dated by TCRdb to 2016 to 2017). Turning to this clone: Which antigen it targets is not known. Within one base of it there is no much larger clone, and no base qualities were kept.

Receptors were amplified or captured by the immunoSEQ multiplex PCR assay. Held by TCRdb, this immuneACCESS table contains in-frame sequences only and omits some clones. Under half of the omission traces to an unresolved V gene where checked; the cause of the rest is unknown. The sample records around 80,000 clones, 70% to 90% of which are singletons. The top ten constitute 0.35% to 0.45% of the sample. The CDR3 runs 15 amino acids, cysteine and phenylalanine included. The sequence is cut down to CDR3 DNA, 45 bases in frame from base 1. The germline V gene gives CDR1 as LGHNA and CDR2 as YNFKEQ. V loses 0 bases, J loses 3 bases, and the germline ends lie 11 bases apart.

Specimen: T cells isolated from PBMCs. The rearranged chain carries TRBV4-2 and TRBJ2-5, with the identity of the D gene unclear. The sequence was obtained from a human donor in good health. The DNA sequence is TGTGCCAGCAGCCAAGATCTGAGTCCGGAAGAGACCCAGTACTTC. Translated, it reads CASSQDLSPEETQYF.